These T cell receptor beta chains were read from a single sample in a study of blood T cells in healthy people across ages. MiXCR was run by TCRdb on the 5' RACE reads, yielding one entry per CDR3 protein. The sample comprises over 950,000 distinct CDR3 sequences, 35% to 40% of which are singletons, and less than 15% rests with the top ten. The material sequenced was blood. The receptors derive from a man aged 18 to 30 in good health. CDR3s include the opening cysteine and the closing phenylalanine or tryptophan. A D gene is named only where the DNA matches it firmly. A row's size may be missing; if present it is once, few, many or a size class.

J gene,V gene,D gene,clone size,CDR3 protein,CDR3 DNA
TRBJ1-2,TRBV2,TRBD1,-,CASRQGQDQGYTF,TGTGCCAGCAGACAAGGACAGGATCAAGGCTACACCTTC
TRBJ1-1,TRBV10-3,-,-,CAIRSNTAIILNTEAFF,TGTGCCATCAGATCCAACACAGCCATCATTCTGAACACTGAAGCTTTCTTT
TRBJ1-2,TRBV25-1,-,-,CASSEHRELHYGYTF,TGTGCCAGCAGTGAACACAGGGAACTACACTATGGCTACACCTTC
TRBJ2-5,TRBV9,-,-,CASSTGRGLNEQYF,TGTGCCAGCAGCACCGGCCGGGGCCTCAATGAGCAGTACTTC
TRBJ1-2,TRBV7-3,-,few,CASSLNNRDQVLGYTF,TGTGCCAGCAGCTTAAACAACCGGGACCAGGTTTTGGGCTACACCTTC
TRBJ1-5,TRBV10-3,-,-,CAISTGKDNQPQHF,TGTGCCATCAGCACAGGGAAGGACAATCAGCCCCAGCATTTT
TRBJ2-1,TRBV20-1,-,once,CSARDRLRGSYNEQFF,TGCAGTGCTAGAGATAGGCTAAGGGGTTCCTACAATGAGCAGTTCTTC
TRBJ2-1,TRBV5-1,-,few,CASSLVLPSSYNEQFF,TGCGCCAGCAGCTTAGTACTCCCTTCCTCCTACAATGAGCAGTTCTTC
TRBJ2-1,TRBV20-1,TRBD2,few,CSAWTSGGASYNEQFF,TGCAGTGCTTGGACTAGCGGGGGGGCCTCCTACAATGAGCAGTTCTTC
TRBJ1-2,TRBV28,-,-,CASSLLQGANYGYTF,TGTGCCAGCAGTTTATTGCAAGGTGCTAACTATGGCTACACCTTC
TRBJ2-7,TRBV20-1,TRBD2,-,CSAQNSGGGFGQYF,TGCAGTGCACAGAATAGCGGGGGCGGCTTTGGACAGTACTTC
TRBJ1-5,TRBV6-5,-,-,CASSWTADQPQHF,TGTGCCAGCAGTTGGACAGCCGATCAGCCCCAGCATTTT
TRBJ1-1,TRBV15,-,few,CATSRAGIRNTEAFF,TGTGCCACCAGCAGAGCGGGTATACGGAACACTGAAGCTTTCTTT
TRBJ2-3,TRBV16,-,few,CASSQMVGDTQYF,TGTGCCAGCAGCCAGATGGTTGGAGATACGCAGTATTTT
TRBJ2-5,TRBV4-3,-,-,CASSHDAGFSGTQYF,TGCGCCAGCAGCCATGATGCGGGGTTCTCAGGGACCCAGTACTTC
TRBJ2-3,TRBV29-1,-,-,CSVTWTDSTDTQYF,TGCAGCGTCACCTGGACAGACAGCACAGATACGCAGTATTTT
TRBJ1-2,TRBV12-3/TRBV12-4,-,-,CASSGTDGSRAKNYGYTF,TGTGCCAGCTCCGGGACCGACGGATCGAGGGCCAAGAACTATGGCTACACCTTC
TRBJ2-7,TRBV14,-,few,CASSHVGYEQYF,TGTGCCAGCAGCCACGTCGGGTACGAGCAGTACTTC
TRBJ2-5,TRBV10-3,TRBD2,few,CAISESPLAGGQETQYF,TGTGCCATCAGTGAGTCCCCCCTAGCGGGGGGGCAAGAGACCCAGTACTTC
TRBJ2-5,TRBV20-1,-,-,CSASEDNRETQYF,TGCAGTGCTAGTGAGGATAATCGAGAGACCCAGTACTTC